This TCR beta chain was obtained from a study of early T cells in non-severe SARS-CoV-2 infection. General study results and limits: Clonotype matching in VDJdb favored anti-spike CD8 responses and did not capture private and CD4 specificities.

This CDR3 contains 15 residues. CDR1 and CDR2 (germline): MGHRA, YSYEKL. Trimming stripped 4 bases from V and 7 bases from J, with 16 bases between. TCRdb ran MiXCR on the 5' RACE reads and lists one entry per CDR3 protein. The data contain tens of thousands of distinct CDR3 sequences, roughly 8.2% of them seen just once; the ten biggest clones take up approximately 4%. The table lists this clonotype with many counts. Antigen unknown. Material: whole blood. This receptor was taken from an adult who was a healthcare worker with PCR-confirmed SARS-CoV-2 infection or an uninfected control (not recorded which). V is TRBV4-1 and J is TRBJ1-4; weak D call: TRBD1 (5 bases). The CDR3 region is CASSRGFRVPEKLFF. In DNA form, the CDR3 reads TGCGCCAGCAGCCGAGGTTTCAGGGTACCTGAAAAACTGTTTTTT.